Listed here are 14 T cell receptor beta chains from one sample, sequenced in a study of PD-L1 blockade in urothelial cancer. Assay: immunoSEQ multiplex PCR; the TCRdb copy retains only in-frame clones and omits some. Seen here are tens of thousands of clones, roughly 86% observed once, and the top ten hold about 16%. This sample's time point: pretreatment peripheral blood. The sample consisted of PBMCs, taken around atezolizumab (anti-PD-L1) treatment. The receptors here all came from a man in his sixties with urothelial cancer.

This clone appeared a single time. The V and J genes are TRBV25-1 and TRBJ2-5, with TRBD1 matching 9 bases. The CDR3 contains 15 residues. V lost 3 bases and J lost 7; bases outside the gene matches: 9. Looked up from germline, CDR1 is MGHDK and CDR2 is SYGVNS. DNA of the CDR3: TGTGCCAGCAGTGATACATACAGGGGGCGCGGGACCCAGTACTTC. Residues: CASSDTYRGRGTQYF.

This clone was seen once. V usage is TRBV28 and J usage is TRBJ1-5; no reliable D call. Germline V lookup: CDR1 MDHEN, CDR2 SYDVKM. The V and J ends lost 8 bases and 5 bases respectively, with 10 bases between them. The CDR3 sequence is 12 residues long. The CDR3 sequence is CASRGAHQPQHF. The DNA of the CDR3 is TGTGCCAGCCGGGGAGCCCATCAGCCCCAGCATTTT.

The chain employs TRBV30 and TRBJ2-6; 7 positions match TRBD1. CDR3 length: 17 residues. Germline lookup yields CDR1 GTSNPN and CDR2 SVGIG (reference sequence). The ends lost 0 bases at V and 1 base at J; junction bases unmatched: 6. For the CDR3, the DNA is TGTGCCTGGAGTGTACGTGGGACAGTTTCTGGGGCCAACGTCCTGACTTTC. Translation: CAWSVRGTVSGANVLTF.

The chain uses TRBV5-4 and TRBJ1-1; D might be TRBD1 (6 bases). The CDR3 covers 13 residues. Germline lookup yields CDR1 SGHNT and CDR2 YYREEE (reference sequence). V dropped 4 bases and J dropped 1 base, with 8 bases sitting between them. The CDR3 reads CASSQDRNTEAFF. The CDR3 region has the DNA TGTGCCAGCAGCCAGGACAGGAACACTGAAGCTTTCTTT.

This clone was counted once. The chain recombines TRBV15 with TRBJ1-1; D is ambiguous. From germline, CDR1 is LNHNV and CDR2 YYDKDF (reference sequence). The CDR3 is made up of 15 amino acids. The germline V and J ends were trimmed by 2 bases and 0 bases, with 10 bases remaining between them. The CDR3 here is CATSRIYPMNTEAFF. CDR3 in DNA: TGTGCCACCAGCAGAATCTACCCCATGAACACTGAAGCTTTCTTT.

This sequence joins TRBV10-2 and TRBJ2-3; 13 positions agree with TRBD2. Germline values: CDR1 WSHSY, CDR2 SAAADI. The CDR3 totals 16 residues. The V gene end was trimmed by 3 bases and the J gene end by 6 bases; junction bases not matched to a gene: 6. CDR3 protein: CASSETSGGAFDTQYF. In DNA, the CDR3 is TGCGCCAGCAGTGAAACTAGCGGGGGGGCCTTCGATACGCAGTATTTT.

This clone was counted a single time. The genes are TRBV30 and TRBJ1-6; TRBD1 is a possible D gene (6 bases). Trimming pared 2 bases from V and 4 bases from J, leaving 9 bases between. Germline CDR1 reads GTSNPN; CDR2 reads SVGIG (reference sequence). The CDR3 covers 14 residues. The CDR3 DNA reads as TGTGCCTGGAGTTCAGACAGGTATAATTCACCCCTCCACTTT. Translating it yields CAWSSDRYNSPLHF. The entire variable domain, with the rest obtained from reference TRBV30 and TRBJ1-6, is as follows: SQTIHQWPATLVQPVGSPLSLECTVEGTSNPNLYWYRQAAGRGLQLLFYSVGIGQISSEVPQNLSASRPQDRQFILSSKKLLLSDSGFYLCAWSSDRYNSPLHFGNGTRLTVT.

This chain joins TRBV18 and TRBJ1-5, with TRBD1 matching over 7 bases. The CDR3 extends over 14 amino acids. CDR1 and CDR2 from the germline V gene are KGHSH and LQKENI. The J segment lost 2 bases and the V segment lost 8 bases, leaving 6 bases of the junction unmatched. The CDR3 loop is CASKQGSGNQPQHF. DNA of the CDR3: TGTGCCAGCAAACAGGGGAGTGGCAATCAGCCCCAGCATTTT.

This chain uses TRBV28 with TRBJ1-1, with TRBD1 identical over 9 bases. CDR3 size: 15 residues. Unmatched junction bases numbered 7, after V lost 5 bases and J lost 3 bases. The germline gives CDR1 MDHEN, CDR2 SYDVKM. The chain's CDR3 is CASSTWTGADTEAFF. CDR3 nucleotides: TGTGCCAGCAGTACGTGGACAGGGGCGGACACTGAAGCTTTCTTT.

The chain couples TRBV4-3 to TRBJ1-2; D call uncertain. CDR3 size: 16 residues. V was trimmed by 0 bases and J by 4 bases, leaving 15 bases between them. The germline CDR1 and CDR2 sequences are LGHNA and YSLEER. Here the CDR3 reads CASSQDSFLTVYGYTF. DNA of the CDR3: TGCGCCAGCAGCCAAGATTCATTTTTAACAGTCTATGGCTACACCTTC.

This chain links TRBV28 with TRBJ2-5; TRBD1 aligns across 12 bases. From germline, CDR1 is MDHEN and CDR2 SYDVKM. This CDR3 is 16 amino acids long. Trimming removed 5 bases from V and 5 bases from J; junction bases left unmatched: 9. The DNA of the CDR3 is TGTGCCAGCAGTGTGACCGGGACAGGGGGCGCCGAGACCCAGTACTTC. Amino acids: CASSVTGTGGAETQYF.

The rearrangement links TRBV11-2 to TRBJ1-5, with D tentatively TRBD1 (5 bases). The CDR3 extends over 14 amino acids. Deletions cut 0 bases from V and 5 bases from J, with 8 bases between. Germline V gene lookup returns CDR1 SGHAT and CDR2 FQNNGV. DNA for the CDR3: TGTGCCAGCAGCTTAGACGGGGGAGATCAGCCCCAGCATTTT. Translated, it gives CASSLDGGDQPQHF.

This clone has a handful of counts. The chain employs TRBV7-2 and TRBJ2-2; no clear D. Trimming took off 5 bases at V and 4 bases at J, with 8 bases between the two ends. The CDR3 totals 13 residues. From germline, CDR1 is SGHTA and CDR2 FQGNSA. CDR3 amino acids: CASSQEATGELFF. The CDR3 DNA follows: TGTGCCAGCAGCCAAGAGGCCACCGGGGAGCTGTTTTTT.

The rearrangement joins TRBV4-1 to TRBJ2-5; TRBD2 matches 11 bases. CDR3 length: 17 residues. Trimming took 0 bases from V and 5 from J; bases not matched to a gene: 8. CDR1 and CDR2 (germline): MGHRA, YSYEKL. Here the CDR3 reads CASSQDLLAGGGETQYF. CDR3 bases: TGCGCCAGCAGCCAAGATCTGCTAGCGGGGGGTGGGGAGACCCAGTACTTC.